This entry is about one T cell receptor beta chain. Which antigen it targets is not known. The record has no base qualities; no much larger clone is one base away. The germline V gene encodes CDR1 DFQATT and CDR2 SNEGSKA (reference sequence). Taken from cysteine to phenylalanine, the CDR3 has 13 residues. CDR3 DNA is the only sequence kept; it has 39 bases, read in frame from the first base. After removal of 2 bases from V and 9 bases from J, the junction retains 6 bases not matched to a gene. For repertoire sequencing, the TCR beta CDR3 regions were amplified from RNA transcripts. A first-round RT-PCR used HTBI primers with the Qiagen OneStep RT-PCR kit, followed by a second-round multiplex PCR, size selection and purification. Libraries were sequenced on an Illumina HiSeq2000 using paired-end 100 bp reads. Processing in the source paper ran as follows. SOAPnuke was used for read processing, and reads with adapters, uncalled bases, a mean Phred below 15, or no exact constant-primer or identifier match were discarded. COPE v1.2.5 was used to merge the high-quality paired reads. Each unique nucleotide sequence was treated as a clonotype, and MiTCR v1.1 was used to align the clonotypes to the IMGT TRB V, D and J references. The analysis was limited to V-J combinations with a frequency above 0.0001, which together covered approximately 99% of the repertoires. For each V-J combination, a TCR clonal expansion and chaos score was defined as F50 clonal expansion divided by the chaos observed in the TCRdist matrix. Welch's t-statistics and random forest were used to narrow the features down to about twelve V-J combinations, which were then fed into a naive Bayes classifier. Thyroid-blood repertoire similarity was quantified with the Morisita-Horn index. The public reads were quality trimmed at Q25 with fastp and then assembled into clones with MiXCR by TCRdb, keeping productive beta chains. Rows with a matching CDR3 protein are joined into one entry that keeps the most common DNA and genes. The V and J calls come from TCRdb's annotation, not from the publication. This sample lists hundreds of thousands of distinct CDR3 sequences; approximately 22% were detected once. Around 6.5% of the sample lies in the top ten.

The entry originates in a study of Graves' ophthalmopathy and Graves' hyperthyroidism (dated by TCRdb to 2017 to 2018). About the full investigation: Peripheral blood samples were taken at the time of initial diagnosis, before any treatment was given. In total, around 140 blood samples were TCR-sequenced: approximately 40 ophthalmopathy, approximately 75 hyperthyroidism and around 17 hyperthyroidism-to-ophthalmopathy patients. The study used TCR beta repertoire signatures to distinguish Graves' ophthalmopathy from Graves' hyperthyroidism and to predict progression to ophthalmopathy. The 100 discovery patients were randomly split 7:3 into training and test sets. To explore V-J signatures that separate ophthalmopathy from hyperthyroidism, a discovery set of about a hundred patients was enrolled, consisting of about 45 with ophthalmopathy and roughly 57 with stable hyperthyroidism. The independent validation cohort included approximately 19 hyperthyroidism patients plus 17 patients who later progressed from hyperthyroidism to ophthalmopathy. In a handful of hyperthyroidism patients, the T-cell repertoire of thyroid tissue was compared with the T-cell repertoire of blood. Following sampling, methimazole starting at 30 mg daily was administered to hyperthyroidism patients, and high-dose intravenous methylprednisolone was administered to ophthalmopathy patients.

A patient counted as having stable hyperthyroidism if there was no progression to ophthalmopathy within 18 months of follow-up. Hyperthyroidism patients were newly diagnosed, with disease duration under 2 months, and aged 18 to 65 years. Patients with other autoimmune diseases, uncontrolled infections, pregnancy or lactation were excluded from the study. Clinical symptoms, serum thyroxine, TRAb, thyroid ultrasound and orbital computed tomography were used for diagnosis. Using Ficoll-Paque density gradient centrifugation, PBMCs were isolated from 9 to 10 ml of fresh peripheral blood. Trizol reagent was used to extract the total RNA, and its quality was then checked on an Agilent 2100 Bioanalyzer. Here is what the overall study found, with its caveats: In cross-validation, the 13-signature model distinguished ophthalmopathy from stable hyperthyroidism with approximately 88% sensitivity and around 82% specificity, and in the test set the corresponding values were roughly 80% and 76%. Most expanded thyroid clonotypes with a frequency above 0.001 also appeared in blood, which suggests that blood repertoires may reflect the immune response in the thyroid. In validation, the model predicted ophthalmopathy progression with about 70% sensitivity and roughly 72% specificity; approximately 12 predicted patients were CT-confirmed with GO in a median of 6.5 months. Sample size was not statistically predetermined, and group allocation was not concealed from the investigators.

The chain couples TRBV20-1 to TRBJ2-7; TRBD2 agrees with 11 junctional bases. Material: peripheral blood. The sequence derives from a woman between 18 and 29 years old with stable Graves' hyperthyroidism. Some clones in this sample may be carry-over from other donors' samples. Donor details come from another sample of the same person, matched by shared clones. In nucleotides, the sequence is TGCAGTGCTAGACAACTAGCGGGAGTCGGGCAGTACTTC. This is translated as CSARQLAGVGQYF.